The rows below give T cell receptor beta chains drawn from one sample of a study of identical twins. TCRdb used MiXCR to reprocess the 5' RACE reads, holding one entry per CDR3 protein. The sample shows over 200,000 distinct CDR3 sequences, over 5.5% of them seen only once. Another study also made use of these data, one on T cells expressing NK-cell markers.

Sequenced input: CD8+ T cells sorted from blood. These receptor sequences come from a woman between 18 and 30 years old in good health. Each CDR3 is given with its conserved first and last residue. A D gene is named only where the DNA matches it firmly. Some rows mark clone size as missing; the rest say once, few, many or name a class of expanded clone.

j_gene,d_gene,v_gene,abundance,CDR3aa,CDR3nt
TRBJ2-1,TRBD2,TRBV6-2/TRBV6-3,few,CASSLSGRTIYNEQFF,TGTGCCAGCAGTTTGAGCGGGAGGACAATCTACAATGAGCAGTTCTTC
TRBJ1-1,.,TRBV5-1,many,CASSLVRERTEAFF,TGCGCCAGCAGCTTGGTAAGGGAGCGCACTGAAGCTTTCTTT
TRBJ1-5,.,TRBV12-3/TRBV12-4,.,CASSFTANNQPQHF,TGTGCCAGCAGTTTCACAGCTAACAATCAGCCCCAGCATTTT
TRBJ2-3,.,TRBV6-2/TRBV6-3,few,CASSPRASMVADTQYF,TGTGCCAGCAGCCCCCGTGCGTCGATGGTGGCAGATACGCAGTATTTT
TRBJ1-6,TRBD1,TRBV11-2,few,CASSFTGDSLHF,TGTGCCAGCAGCTTTACAGGGGATTCCCTCCACTTT
TRBJ2-5,.,TRBV19,few,CASSMGDEVPETQYF,TGTGCCAGTAGTATGGGGGACGAGGTCCCCGAGACCCAGTACTTC
TRBJ1-5,.,TRBV20-1,.,CSAYVDGSGSNQPQHF,TGCAGTGCTTACGTGGACGGCTCTGGGAGCAATCAGCCCCAGCATTTT
TRBJ2-5,.,TRBV20-1,many,CSATPGPRSETQYF,TGCAGTGCCACTCCGGGACCCCGGAGCGAGACCCAGTACTTC
TRBJ2-7,TRBD2,TRBV20-1,few,CSARELAGISYEQYF,TGCAGTGCTAGAGAACTAGCGGGAATCTCCTACGAGCAGTACTTC
TRBJ1-2,TRBD1,TRBV25-1,.,CASSEFFPGQGTSYTF,TGTGCCAGCAGTGAATTCTTTCCGGGACAGGGTACGAGCTACACCTTC
TRBJ2-1,TRBD2,TRBV11-1,few,CASSSVSGGVRGAPNEQFF,TGTGCCAGCAGCTCCGTGAGCGGGGGGGTCAGGGGTGCGCCTAATGAGCAGTTCTTC
TRBJ2-1,.,TRBV5-5,many,CASSPTGYSYNEQFF,TGTGCCAGCAGCCCGACGGGGTACTCCTACAATGAGCAGTTCTTC
TRBJ2-7,TRBD1,TRBV19,few,CASSIGSGGAYEQYF,TGTGCCAGTAGTATAGGATCAGGGGGCGCATACGAGCAGTACTTC
TRBJ1-1,.,TRBV2,few,CASERGEAFF,TGTGCCAGTGAGAGAGGTGAAGCTTTCTTT
TRBJ2-3,TRBD2,TRBV10-2,.,CASSDPGGSTDTQYF,TGCGCCAGCAGTGATCCGGGGGGGAGCACAGATACGCAGTATTTT
TRBJ2-7,.,TRBV20-1,.,CSASCGLPHYEQYF,TGCAGTGCTAGTTGCGGACTCCCTCATTACGAGCAGTACTTC
TRBJ2-2,TRBD2,TRBV12-3/TRBV12-4,.,CASSFEGLAGTTGELFF,TGTGCCAGCAGTTTCGAGGGACTAGCGGGGACCACCGGGGAGCTGTTTTTT
TRBJ2-5,TRBD1,TRBV5-5,.,CASSQPGQEETQYF,TGTGCCAGCAGCCAACCGGGACAGGAAGAGACCCAGTACTTC
TRBJ1-2,TRBD1,TRBV12-5,.,CASGPRQGDGYTF,TGTGCTAGTGGTCCCCGACAGGGAGATGGCTACACCTTC
TRBJ2-2,.,TRBV29-1,.,CSVVDGELFF,TGCAGCGTTGTAGACGGGGAGCTGTTTTTT
TRBJ2-5,.,TRBV9,few,CASSREHQETQYF,TGTGCCAGCAGCAGGGAACATCAAGAGACCCAGTACTTC
TRBJ2-1,.,TRBV12-3/TRBV12-4,.,CASSPLGGTYNEQFF,TGTGCCAGCAGTCCGTTGGGGGGAACCTACAATGAGCAGTTCTTC
TRBJ1-1,.,TRBV12-5,few,CASGFQSEAFF,TGTGCTAGTGGTTTCCAGAGTGAAGCTTTCTTT
TRBJ1-1,.,TRBV5-1,many,CASSLLGQRVWDTEAFF,TGCGCCAGCAGCTTGTTAGGCCAGCGCGTCTGGGACACTGAAGCTTTCTTT
TRBJ2-1,.,TRBV12-3/TRBV12-4,many,CASSVDRSSYNEQFF,TGTGCCAGCAGTGTGGACAGAAGCTCCTACAATGAGCAGTTCTTC
TRBJ2-3,.,TRBV21-1,few,CASSPGTTSSTDTQYF,TGTGCCAGCAGCCCCGGGACCACTTCCTCAACAGATACGCAGTATTTT
TRBJ2-3,.,TRBV7-9,many,CASSLGVRTSTDTQYF,TGTGCCAGCAGCTTAGGAGTGAGAACTAGCACAGATACGCAGTATTTT
TRBJ1-1,.,TRBV5-1,few,CASSPWFIRTNTEAFF,TGCGCCAGCAGCCCCTGGTTCATTAGAACAAACACTGAAGCTTTCTTT
TRBJ1-1,.,TRBV7-6,many,CASSFTRRNTEAFF,TGTGCCAGCAGCTTTACAAGGAGGAACACTGAAGCTTTCTTT
TRBJ2-1,.,TRBV11-2,.,CASSLGAWQFF,TGTGCCAGCAGCTTAGGAGCGTGGCAGTTCTTC
TRBJ2-1,.,TRBV27,many,CASSPYPGNEQFF,TGTGCCAGCAGTCCCTACCCTGGGAATGAGCAGTTCTTC
TRBJ2-7,.,TRBV5-4,few,CASSQRATPYEQYF,TGTGCCAGCAGCCAAAGGGCCACGCCCTACGAGCAGTACTTC
TRBJ1-2,.,TRBV13,few,CASSLYYGYTF,TGTGCCAGCAGCTTATACTATGGCTACACCTTC
TRBJ1-3,.,TRBV7-9,few,CASRGRNTIYF,TGTGCCAGCAGAGGAAGAAACACCATATATTTT
TRBJ1-1,.,TRBV7-9,many,CASSIPGAAEAFF,TGTGCCAGCAGTATTCCCGGCGCCGCTGAAGCTTTCTTT
TRBJ2-7,.,TRBV14,.,CASMETRTYEQYF,TGTGCCAGCATGGAGACCCGTACCTACGAGCAGTACTTC
TRBJ2-3,.,TRBV9,few,CASSDRTDTDTQYF,TGTGCCAGCAGCGACAGGACAGACACAGATACGCAGTATTTT
TRBJ2-2,TRBD2,TRBV12-3/TRBV12-4,.,CASTSSGYTGELFF,TGTGCCAGCACCTCTAGCGGATACACCGGGGAGCTGTTTTTT
TRBJ2-3,TRBD2,TRBV19,few,CASLSAGGGSSTDTQYF,TGTGCCAGTCTCTCCGCGGGAGGGGGATCTAGCACAGATACGCAGTATTTT
TRBJ2-1,TRBD1,TRBV12-3/TRBV12-4,many,CASSSGTGYNEQFF,TGTGCCAGCAGTTCCGGGACAGGGTACAATGAGCAGTTCTTC
TRBJ2-7,.,TRBV15,.,CATSTLRGFYEQYF,TGTGCCACCAGCACCCTACGGGGCTTCTACGAGCAGTACTTC
TRBJ2-5,TRBD1,TRBV27,.,CASGGSQGAWETQYF,TGTGCCAGTGGTGGGTCCCAGGGGGCATGGGAGACCCAGTACTTC
TRBJ2-1,TRBD1,TRBV12-3/TRBV12-4,.,CASSPGTGVGHNEQFF,TGTGCCAGCAGTCCTGGGACAGGGGTTGGCCACAATGAGCAGTTCTTC
TRBJ2-1,.,TRBV25-1,.,CASSELGTWDEQFF,TGTGCCAGCAGTGAATTAGGGACTTGGGATGAGCAGTTCTTC
TRBJ2-5,.,TRBV3-1,few,CASSQGSTEETQYF,TGTGCCAGCAGCCAAGGGAGTACGGAAGAGACCCAGTACTTC
TRBJ1-2,.,TRBV12-3/TRBV12-4,few,CASSFLRGDGYTF,TGTGCCAGCAGTTTCTTGAGGGGCGATGGCTACACCTTC
TRBJ1-6,.,TRBV5-1,many,CASSLSQNSPLHF,TGCGCCAGCAGCTTGTCTCAAAATTCACCCCTCCACTTT
TRBJ2-6,.,TRBV7-8,.,CASSTRVQSGANVLTF,TGTGCCAGCAGCACTAGGGTGCAGTCTGGGGCCAACGTCCTGACTTTC
TRBJ2-3,.,TRBV15,few,CAIGTTDTQYF,TGTGCCATCGGGACCACAGATACGCAGTATTTT
TRBJ2-5,TRBD2,TRBV30,few,CAWKVAGGSQETQYF,TGTGCCTGGAAAGTAGCGGGAGGGAGTCAAGAGACCCAGTACTTC
TRBJ2-3,TRBD1,TRBV7-8,.,CASSLGTAYTDTQYF,TGTGCCAGCAGCCTCGGGACAGCTTACACAGATACGCAGTATTTT
TRBJ2-7,TRBD1,TRBV7-9,.,CASSSGTGFGEQYF,TGTGCCAGCAGCTCCGGGACAGGGTTTGGCGAGCAGTACTTC
TRBJ1-1,.,TRBV10-1,many,CASSETGLTEAFF,TGCGCCAGCAGTGAGACGGGCCTCACTGAAGCTTTCTTT
TRBJ2-7,TRBD1,TRBV7-8,few,CASSLPGTGRTYEQYF,TGTGCCAGCAGCTTGCCCGGGACAGGTAGAACCTACGAGCAGTACTTC
TRBJ2-7,.,TRBV12-3/TRBV12-4,many,CASSSLDSQYF,TGTGCCAGCAGTTCCTTGGATTCGCAGTACTTC
TRBJ2-3,TRBD2,TRBV4-3,few,CASSQDWGRASTDTQYF,TGCGCCAGCAGCCAAGATTGGGGGAGGGCCAGCACAGATACGCAGTATTTT
TRBJ1-5,.,TRBV12-3/TRBV12-4,many,CASSSHPGQPQHF,TGTGCCAGCAGTTCCCACCCGGGTCAGCCCCAGCATTTT
TRBJ2-5,TRBD2,TRBV13,.,CASSPLGAGGQETQYF,TGTGCCAGCAGCCCCCTAGGGGCGGGGGGGCAAGAGACCCAGTACTTC